The 19 T cell receptor beta chains reported below all come from one sample, sequenced in a study of blood T cells in healthy people across ages. Alongside a J-beta primer mix, a sample-barcoded 5' primer served in a second PCR lasting roughly 7 to 11 cycles. One entry per CDR3 protein, called by TCRdb with MiXCR from the 5' RACE reads. The repertoire holds about 750,000 distinct CDR3 sequences, with roughly 50% as singletons. Sequenced material: blood. These receptors all stem from an elderly man in good health.

This clonotype was seen only a few times. The chain couples TRBV13 to TRBJ2-7, with 10 bases matching TRBD2. Germline loops: CDR1 PRHDT, CDR2 FYEKMQ (reference sequence). Trimming at V came to 3 bases and at J to 2 bases, leaving 10 bases not matched to a gene. There are 17 residues in the CDR3. As DNA, the CDR3 is TGTGCCAGCAGCTTTCGGCCTAGCGGGAGTAACGCCTACGAGCAGTACTTC. It yields the protein CASSFRPSGSNAYEQYF.

This clonotype was detected a few times. The rearrangement joins TRBV29-1 to TRBJ2-5; D ambiguous. Deletions cut 4 bases from V and 5 bases from J, with 11 bases between. This CDR3 spans 12 amino acids. Germline CDR1 SQVTM, CDR2 ANQGSEA. CDR3 nucleotides: TGCAGCGTTGCTGCGGTCCTGGAGACCCAGTACTTC. Its translation: CSVAAVLETQYF.

This clonotype was counted a few times. One end of the junction is discordant with germline, which a read error may explain. This chain uses TRBV5-1 with TRBJ1-1, with D unclear. The CDR3 runs to 16 residues. Germline CDR1 is SGHRS and CDR2 is YFSETQ. The CDR3 DNA reads TGCGCCAGCAGAAAGACCTTTAGGACCCCTAACAGTGAAGCTTTCTTT. Residues: CASRKTFRTPNSEAFF.

The sample holds a few counts of this clonotype. V usage is TRBV9 and J usage is TRBJ2-7; D possibly corresponds to TRBD2 (6 bases). The germline V gene encodes CDR1 SGDLS and CDR2 YYNGEE. Trimming took 3 bases from V and 3 from J, leaving 10 bases between them. The CDR3 consists of 13 residues. CDR3 amino acids: CASSGSGDYEQYF. The CDR3, as DNA: TGTGCCAGCAGCGGTAGCGGAGACTACGAGCAGTACTTC.

This clonotype was observed a few times. This sequence joins TRBV4-1 and TRBJ2-1; 8 nucleotides line up with TRBD1. Germline V lookup: CDR1 MGHRA, CDR2 YSYEKL. J lost 7 bases, V lost 0 bases, and 11 bases had no gene match. The CDR3 is 17 amino acids. The CDR3 bases are TGCGCCAGCAGCCAAGAATTGGGGGCAGGGGGCCTTAATGAGCAGTTCTTC. It translates to CASSQELGAGGLNEQFF.

This clonotype occurred a few times. The rearrangement links TRBV20-1 to TRBJ2-7; TRBD2 aligns across 10 bases. The CDR3 is made up of 13 amino acids. The trim removed 4 bases at V and 3 bases at J, leaving 3 bases unmatched. CDR1 is DFQATT, CDR2 SNEGSKA, per germline (reference sequence). CDR3 nucleotides: TGCAGTGCTAAAAGACTAGCGGGCTACGAGCAGTACTTC. Translation gives CSAKRLAGYEQYF.

This CDR3 is CASSESYAGKLFF. DNA of the CDR3: TGTGCCAGCAGTGAGTCGTACGCAGGAAAACTGTTTTTT. V usage is TRBV2 and J usage is TRBJ1-4; unclear D gene. The length of the CDR3 is 13 residues. Germline V gene sequence: CDR1 SNHLY, CDR2 FYNNEI. The ends were cut back, 3 bases at V and 10 bases at J, with 12 bases in the middle.

The J gene is TRBJ2-7, the V gene TRBV5-6, with D perhaps matching TRBD1 (5 bases). Germline V CDR1 and CDR2: SGHDT, YYEEEE. The V and J ends lost 0 bases and 1 base respectively, with 14 bases between them. The CDR3 loop spans 16 amino acids. The CDR3 sequence is CASSLVGALGSYEQYF. In DNA, the CDR3 is TGTGCCAGCAGCTTGGTAGGGGCCCTAGGGTCCTACGAGCAGTACTTC.

V gene TRBV6-5 combines with J gene TRBJ2-3; TRBD1 is a possible D gene (5 bases). The CDR3 consists of 14 residues. V was shortened by 5 bases and J by 14 bases, with 23 bases between the two germline ends. CDR1 and CDR2 from the germline V gene are MNHEY and SVGAGI. The CDR3 protein is CASSPDSLHRYAYF. CDR3 coding DNA: TGTGCCAGCAGTCCCGACAGCCTGCACAGATACGCGTATTTT.

The chain employs TRBV6-5 and TRBJ2-5; D is ambiguous. Germline V gene sequence: CDR1 MNHEY, CDR2 SVGAGI. The CDR3 is 13 residues long. The V and J ends lost 10 bases and 1 base respectively, with 13 bases between them. The CDR3 DNA reads TGTGCCACTAAGGGTCCAGGCCAAGAGACCCAGTACTTC. Translation: CATKGPGQETQYF.

V gene TRBV28 combines with J gene TRBJ2-4; D unresolved. The CDR3 length is 13 residues. V dropped 3 bases and J dropped 5 bases, with 8 bases sitting between them. CDR1 is MDHEN and CDR2 is SYDVKM in the germline V gene. The CDR3 DNA sequence: TGTGCCAGCAGTTTTTCATGGCAAAACATTCAGTACTTC. Translating it yields CASSFSWQNIQYF.

The V gene is TRBV25-1, the J gene TRBJ1-5; no definite D call. Germline loops: CDR1 MGHDK, CDR2 SYGVNS. The CDR3 contains 14 residues. V was shortened by 5 bases and J by 3 bases, with 11 bases between the two germline ends. In DNA form, the CDR3 reads TGTGCCAGCAGTAAGGCCCTACCCAATCAGCCCCAGCATTTT. Residues: CASSKALPNQPQHF.

This chain uses TRBV29-1 with TRBJ1-2; no clear D. The CDR3 length is 14 residues. CDR1 is SQVTM, CDR2 ANQGSEA, per germline. V was trimmed by 2 bases and J by 7 bases, leaving 17 bases between them. CDR3 sequence (DNA): TGCAGCGTTGAAAACGCAGCCCTGGGTTCTGGCTACACCTTC. It encodes CSVENAALGSGYTF.

This clonotype was seen a few times. The chain has TRBV12-3 or TRBV12-4 and TRBJ2-5; 7 bases map to TRBD2. The CDR3 totals 17 residues. V dropped 3 bases and J dropped 3; count of bases not matched to a gene: 13. CDR3 residues: CASSFGSRREREETQYF. In nucleotides, the CDR3 is TGTGCCAGCAGTTTCGGGAGTAGGCGGGAGCGTGAAGAGACCCAGTACTTC.

The rearrangement links TRBV12-3 or TRBV12-4 to TRBJ2-5; no definite D call. The J call is doubtful: the DNA matches TRBJ2-4 better. The CDR3 consists of 13 residues. The CDR3 loop reads CASSLVTGNIQYF. The CDR3 nucleotides read TGTGCCAGCAGTTTAGTGACTGGGAACATTCAGTACTTC.

This clonotype was seen once. The chain uses TRBV4-3 and TRBJ2-3; TRBD1 matches at 9 bases. Germline V gives CDR1 LGHNA, CDR2 YSLEER. V was clipped by 2 bases and J by 6 bases; unmatched bases: 9. CDR3 size: 16 residues. CDR3 loop: CASSQTGQGVRDTQYF. The CDR3 DNA reads as TGCGCCAGCAGCCAAACGGGACAGGGTGTAAGGGATACGCAGTATTTT.

The genes are TRBV28 and TRBJ1-6, with a weak D call TRBD1 (5 bases). Germline V gene data show CDR1 as MDHEN and CDR2 as SYDVKM. V gave up 4 bases and J gave up 4 bases, with 11 bases separating them. CDR3 length equals 15 residues. CDR3 loop: CASSSGDGYNSPLHF. The CDR3 coding sequence is TGTGCCAGCAGTTCCGGGGACGGGTATAATTCACCCCTCCACTTT.

The chain links TRBV10-3 to TRBJ2-1; TRBD2 agrees at 12 bases. V trimming: 6 bases; J trimming: 7 bases; junction bases outside the gene matches: 16. CDR1 is ENHRY and CDR2 is SYGVKD in the germline V gene. The CDR3 is made up of 18 amino acids. The CDR3 DNA reads TGTGCCATCAGCACCCTAGCGGGAGGGCCCGGGAGGTGGAATGAGCAGTTCTTC. Amino acid sequence: CAISTLAGGPGRWNEQFF.

The chain joins TRBV6-5 to TRBJ1-1, with 9 positions matching TRBD1. Per germline, CDR1 MNHEY and CDR2 SVGAGI. After removal of 4 bases from V and 1 base from J, the junction contained 4 bases not matched to a gene. The CDR3 is 15 residues long. CDR3 coding DNA: TGTGCCAGCAGTTGGGGACAGGGAGGGAACACTGAAGCTTTCTTT. Translated, it gives CASSWGQGGNTEAFF.